The 29 T cell receptor beta chains listed next were all sequenced from one sample in a study of blood T cell repertoires in COVID-19. TCRdb's copy holds only in-frame clones and misses some; the assay was immunoSEQ multiplex PCR. The repertoire has around 60,000 clones, nearly 90% of them found once; the top ten carry 10% to 15%. Input material: peripheral blood. The receptors shown here come from a man in his sixties with active COVID-19.

This clone was seen a single time. The chain uses TRBV27 and TRBJ2-1; 10 bases are a match to TRBD2. CDR1 and CDR2 from the germline V gene are MNHEY and SMNVEV (reference sequence). The V and J ends lost 4 bases and 6 bases, in that order; junction bases with no gene match: 6. The CDR3 has 15 residues. For the CDR3, the DNA is TGTGCCAGCAGTTCTTTAGCGGGAGGAGGCAATGAGCAGTTCTTC. It specifies CASSSLAGGGNEQFF.

Only one count was recorded for this clone. The chain links TRBV21-1 to TRBJ1-1; the table's D call, TRBD1, has no DNA check behind it. TRBV21-1 is an annotated pseudogene. The CDR3 length is 15 residues. CDR3 nucleotide sequence: TGTGCCAGAGAGACCCGGACAGGGGTCGTGTCTGAAGCTTTCTTT. This gives the protein CARETRTGVVSEAFF.

The rearrangement uses TRBV7-2 and TRBJ1-5; TRBD1 might be the D (6 bases). The germline V gene encodes CDR1 SGHTA and CDR2 FQGNSA. Trimming shortened V by 5 bases and J by 7 bases, and 21 bases separated the two germline ends. The CDR3 consists of 16 residues. This CDR3 reads CASSLGSPRDTQPQHF. As DNA, the CDR3 is TGTGCCAGCAGCCTAGGAAGCCCCAGGGACACCCAGCCCCAGCATTTT.

In DNA, the CDR3 is TGTGCCAGCTCACCAGGACTGAACACAGATACGCAGTATTTT. The encoded protein is CASSPGLNTDTQYF. V is TRBV18 and J is TRBJ2-3, with D possibly matching TRBD2 (5 bases). Trimming left V 2 bases short and J 2 bases short, with 8 bases between. Germline-derived CDR1 and CDR2 are KGHSH and LQKENI. The CDR3 has 14 residues.

The V call is TRBV4-2, the J call TRBJ2-1, with 13 bases identical to TRBD2. J gave up 10 bases and V 1 base, and 4 bases lay outside the gene matches. CDR3 length: 15 amino acids. Germline CDR1 LGHNA, CDR2 YNFKEQ. The CDR3 reads CASSQAQGLAGEQFF. The CDR3 bases are TGTGCCAGCAGCCAAGCCCAGGGACTAGCGGGAGAGCAGTTCTTC.

The chain employs TRBV5-1 and TRBJ2-2, with TRBD1 matching 9 bases. Trimming cost V 5 bases and J 5 bases; bases outside gene matches: 10. CDR3 length: 16 amino acids. CDR1 SGHRS and CDR2 YFSETQ come from the germline V gene. The CDR3 reads CASSSGTGSATGELFF. CDR3 bases: TGCGCCAGCAGTTCCGGGACAGGGTCGGCTACCGGGGAGCTGTTTTTT. The entire variable domain, with the rest obtained from reference TRBV5-1 and TRBJ2-2, is as follows: KAGVTQTPRYLIKTRGQQVTLSCSPISGHRSVSWYQQTPGQGLQFLFEYFSETQRNKGNFPGRFSGRQFSNSRSEMNVSTLELGDSALYLCASSSGTGSATGELFFGEGSRLTVL.

The chain joins TRBV24-1 to TRBJ2-1, with 7 bases that match TRBD1. CDR1 and CDR2 from the germline V gene are KGHDR and SFDVKD. This CDR3 is built from 14 residues. With 1 base clipped from V and 4 bases from J, the junction kept 0 bases outside the gene matches. The CDR3 DNA reads as TGTGCCACCAGTGATTTCAGGGGGTACAATGAGCAGTTCTTC. It yields the protein CATSDFRGYNEQFF.

The gene calls are TRBV11-2 and TRBJ1-5, with D unresolved. In germline, CDR1 is SGHAT, CDR2 FQNNGV. The CDR3 runs 17 residues. V lost 0 bases and J 3 bases, leaving 15 bases between the germline ends. The CDR3 spells CASSLDLLVGPNQPQHF. In nucleotides, the CDR3 is TGTGCCAGCAGCTTAGATCTTCTCGTGGGCCCCAATCAGCCCCAGCATTTT.

CDR3: CASSLGGTSSGNTIYF. DNA of the CDR3: TGTGCCAGCAGCTTAGGCGGGACGAGCTCTGGAAACACCATATATTTT. The chain carries TRBV7-3 and TRBJ1-3; D might be TRBD1 (5 bases). V was cut by 2 bases and J by 0 bases, with 11 bases left in between. The CDR3 totals 16 residues. Germline V gene sequence: CDR1 SGHTA, CDR2 FQGTGA. The variable domain in full, with the rest retrieved from reference TRBV7-3 and TRBJ1-3, is GAGVSQTPSNKVTEKGKYVELRCDPISGHTALYWYRQSLGQGPEFLIYFQGTGAADDSGLPNDRFFAVRPEGSVSTLKIQRTERGDSAVYLCASSLGGTSSGNTIYFGEGSWLTVV.

The chain employs TRBV4-3 and TRBJ1-4; the D gene is possibly TRBD1 (6 bases). Germline loops: CDR1 LGHNA, CDR2 YSLEER. V was cut by 1 base and J by 7 bases, with 19 bases left in between. The CDR3 consists of 17 residues. This chain's CDR3 is CASSQGISTGLTEKLFF. CDR3 in DNA: TGCGCCAGCAGCCAAGGGATTTCAACAGGGTTGACTGAAAAACTGTTTTTT.

This chain links TRBV3-1 (or the pseudogene TRBV3-2) with TRBJ2-5; weak D call: TRBD2 (5 bases). V dropped 3 bases and J dropped 3 bases, with 11 bases sitting between them. The CDR3 sequence is 14 residues long. Germline V CDR1 and CDR2: LGHDT, YNNKEL (reference sequence). Here the CDR3 DNA reads TGTGCCAGCAGCCACGACGAGAGGGAAGAGACCCAGTACTTC. It translates to CASSHDEREETQYF.

This chain joins TRBV19 and TRBJ2-5; a possible D gene is TRBD2 (5 bases). The V and J ends lost 6 bases and 4 bases respectively, with 18 bases between them. Looked up from germline, CDR1 is LNHDA and CDR2 is SQIVND (reference sequence). The CDR3 runs to 15 residues. The CDR3 here is CASSLAGLGGETQYF. For the CDR3, the DNA is TGTGCCAGTAGCCTGGCCGGCCTAGGAGGAGAGACCCAGTACTTC.

The V gene is TRBV7-9, the J gene TRBJ2-7; D remains unclear. Germline-derived CDR1 and CDR2 are SEHNR and FQNEAQ (reference sequence). The V and J ends lost 2 bases and 2 bases respectively, with 7 bases between them. The CDR3 spans 13 residues. CDR3 sequence reads: CASSLSGTYEQYF. Here the CDR3 DNA reads TGTGCCAGCAGCTTATCAGGTACCTACGAGCAGTACTTC. The whole variable domain, filled in from reference TRBV7-9 and TRBJ2-7, reads DTGVSQNPRHKITKRGQNVTFRCDPISEHNRLYWYRQTLGQGPEFLTYFQNEAQLEKSRLLSDRFSAERPKGSFSTLEIQRTEQGDSAMYLCASSLSGTYEQYFGPGTRLTVT.

The chain employs TRBV6-2 or TRBV6-3 and TRBJ2-1, with 7 positions matching TRBD2. The CDR3 is made up of 16 amino acids. The V gene's germline CDR1 is MNHEY and CDR2 SVGEGT. V lost 4 bases, J lost 7 bases, and 13 bases stayed unmatched. CDR3 nucleotide sequence: TGTGCCAGCAGTTTCCGGGACTACCTGGGAGGTAATGAGCAGTTCTTC. It encodes CASSFRDYLGGNEQFF.

J is TRBJ2-1 and V is TRBV6-5; TRBD1 agrees at 8 bases. The J segment lost 7 bases and the V segment lost 6 bases, leaving 14 bases of the junction unmatched. CDR1 and CDR2 from the germline V gene are MNHEY and SVGAGI. The CDR3 runs to 16 residues. The CDR3 loop is CASSYGGHQGANEQFF. CDR3 coding DNA: TGTGCCAGCAGCTACGGCGGCCATCAGGGGGCAAATGAGCAGTTCTTC.

The chain is built from TRBV7-3 and TRBJ2-6, with TRBD1 matching over 7 bases. Trimming removed 2 bases from V and 0 bases from J; junction bases left unmatched: 4. CDR1 and CDR2 from the germline V gene are SGHTA and FQGTGA. The CDR3 runs to 17 residues. As DNA, the CDR3 is TGTGCCAGCAGCTTACAGGGACAGCTCTCTGGGGCCAACGTCCTGACTTTC. Translating it yields CASSLQGQLSGANVLTF.

The rearrangement uses TRBV14 and TRBJ2-3; 11 bases map to TRBD2. J lost 8 bases, V lost 8 bases, and 6 bases had no gene match. Germline CDR1 is SGHDN and CDR2 is FVKESK. The CDR3 is 13 residues long. The CDR3 DNA reads TGTGCCAGCGAAACTAGCGGGGGCCGTACGCAGTATTTT. Protein product: CASETSGGRTQYF.

This chain joins TRBV24-1 and TRBJ2-6; no reliable D call. From germline, CDR1 is KGHDR and CDR2 SFDVKD. V gave up 4 bases and J gave up 0 bases, with 9 bases separating them. CDR3 length equals 16 residues. The CDR3 here is CATSDQDNSGANVLTF. The DNA of the CDR3 is TGTGCCACCAGTGACCAAGACAACTCTGGGGCCAACGTCCTGACTTTC.

V gene TRBV25-1 combines with J gene TRBJ1-1; 8 bases match TRBD1. CDR3 length equals 15 residues. Trimming took 7 bases from V and 0 from J; bases not matched to a gene: 7. Looked up from germline, CDR1 is MGHDK and CDR2 is SYGVNS. CDR3 sequence: CASKSPQGVNTEAFF. CDR3 bases: TGTGCCAGCAAGTCTCCACAGGGGGTGAACACTGAAGCTTTCTTT.

The V and J genes are TRBV5-4 and TRBJ2-6; D unresolved. Per the germline V gene, CDR1 is SGHNT and CDR2 is YYREEE (reference sequence). Trimming removed 4 bases at V and 2 bases at J, with 22 bases between. This CDR3 spans 19 amino acids. The CDR3 nucleotides read TGTGCCAGCAGCCACGATCGTGGGCATACAAAGGCTGGGGCCAACGTCCTGACTTTC. This sequence encodes CASSHDRGHTKAGANVLTF.

The chain uses TRBV11-2 and TRBJ2-1; 9 bases align to TRBD1. Trimming at V came to 3 bases and at J to 4 bases, leaving 7 bases not matched to a gene. CDR1 and CDR2 from the germline V gene are SGHAT and FQNNGV. The CDR3 has 16 amino acids. CDR3 amino acids: CASSFTGGESYNEQFF. In nucleotides, the CDR3 is TGTGCCAGCAGCTTCACAGGGGGCGAATCTTACAATGAGCAGTTCTTC.

The V gene is TRBV2, the J gene TRBJ2-5; D call uncertain. The germline V gene has CDR1 SNHLY and CDR2 FYNNEI. This CDR3 has 12 residues. V shed 9 bases and J shed 5 bases, with 13 bases lying between them. For the CDR3, the DNA is TGTGCCAGTCTTTCCCCCGGGGAGACCCAGTACTTC. Amino acids: CASLSPGETQYF.

The chain has TRBV30 and TRBJ1-4, with D unresolved. The V gene lost 1 base and the J gene lost 0 bases, with 9 bases spanning the gap. Germline assignment: CDR1 GTSNPN and CDR2 SVGIG (reference sequence). The CDR3 covers 15 residues. CDR3 residues: CAWSAKSATNEKLFF. DNA for the CDR3: TGTGCCTGGAGTGCCAAGAGTGCAACTAATGAAAAACTGTTTTTT. Full variable domain (missing parts from reference TRBV30 and TRBJ1-4): SQTIHQWPATLVQPVGSPLSLECTVEGTSNPNLYWYRQAAGRGLQLLFYSVGIGQISSEVPQNLSASRPQDRQFILSSKKLLLSDSGFYLCAWSAKSATNEKLFFGSGTQLSVL.

The J gene is TRBJ1-1, the V gene TRBV7-9; 8 bases are a match to TRBD1. The CDR3 covers 16 residues. Germline CDR1 reads SEHNR; CDR2 reads FQNEAQ (reference sequence). V was clipped by 4 bases and J by 0 bases; unmatched bases: 7. The CDR3 spells CASSSRPGQVNTEAFF. CDR3 DNA: TGTGCCAGCAGCTCACGACCGGGACAGGTGAACACTGAAGCTTTCTTT.

Concerning this clone: One junction end does not reproduce the germline sequence, and a read error may be involved. The DNA of the CDR3 is TGCAGCGTCGAAGTCCCGGGACAGGGGAGTCAGCCCCAGCATTTT. Translated, it gives CSVEVPGQGSQPQHF. The chain uses TRBV29-1 and TRBJ1-5; 10 bases fit TRBD1. The CDR3 is 15 amino acids. Looked up from germline, CDR1 is SQVTM and CDR2 is ANQGSEA.

The chain couples TRBV18 to TRBJ1-6; 7 bases agree with TRBD1. The CDR3 length is 14 residues. V lost 6 bases, J lost 5 bases, and 4 bases stayed unmatched. The germline CDR1 and CDR2 sequences are KGHSH and LQKENI. The CDR3 DNA reads TGTGCCAGCTCGGTAGGACAGGATAATTCACCCCTCCACTTT. It codes for CASSVGQDNSPLHF.

For this clone: The sample carries other DNA sequences with the same CDR3. The chain combines TRBV2 with TRBJ2-2, with D uncertain. The CDR3 covers 12 residues. Germline values: CDR1 SNHLY, CDR2 FYNNEI. The germline V and J ends were trimmed by 6 bases and 2 bases, with 4 bases remaining between them. The CDR3: CASSLNTGELFF. The CDR3 DNA reads TGTGCCAGCAGCCTAAACACCGGGGAGCTGTTTTTT.

This chain uses TRBV6-5 with TRBJ2-2, with TRBD2 matching over 7 bases. Unmatched junction bases numbered 10, after V lost 10 bases and J lost 5 bases. Germline loops: CDR1 MNHEY, CDR2 SVGAGI. The CDR3 length is 14 residues. The CDR3 reads CATRREIWTGELFF. The CDR3 coding sequence is TGTGCCACCCGGCGGGAGATTTGGACCGGGGAGCTGTTTTTT.

The rearrangement joins TRBV11-2 to TRBJ1-1; unclear D gene. Germline CDR1 SGHAT, CDR2 FQNNGV. The CDR3 has 14 residues. Trimming took off 6 bases at V and 4 bases at J, with 15 bases between the two ends. CDR3 sequence (DNA): TGTGCCAGCAGTGGTACCCAAGCGGCCACTGAAGCTTTCTTT. It codes for CASSGTQAATEAFF.